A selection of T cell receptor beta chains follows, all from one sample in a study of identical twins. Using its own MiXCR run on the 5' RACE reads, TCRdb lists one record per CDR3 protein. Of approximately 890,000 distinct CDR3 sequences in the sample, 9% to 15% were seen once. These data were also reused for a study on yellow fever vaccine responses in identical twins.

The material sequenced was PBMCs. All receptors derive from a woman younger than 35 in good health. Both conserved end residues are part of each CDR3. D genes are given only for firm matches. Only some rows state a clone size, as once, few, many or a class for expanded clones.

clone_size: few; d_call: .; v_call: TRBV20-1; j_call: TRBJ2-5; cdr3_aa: CSARVRAVQETQYF; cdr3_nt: TGCAGTGCTAGAGTCCGAGCGGTCCAAGAGACCCAGTACTTC
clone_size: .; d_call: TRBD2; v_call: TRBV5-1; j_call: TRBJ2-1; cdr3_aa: CASSLGFGRAHNEQFF; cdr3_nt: TGCGCCAGCAGCTTGGGTTTCGGGAGGGCCCACAATGAGCAGTTCTTC
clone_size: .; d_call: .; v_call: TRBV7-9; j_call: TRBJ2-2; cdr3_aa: CASSWGLNTGELFF; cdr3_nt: TGTGCCAGCAGCTGGGGCCTAAACACCGGGGAGCTGTTTTTT
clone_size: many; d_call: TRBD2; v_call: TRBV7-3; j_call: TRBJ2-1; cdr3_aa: CASSLTGTSGNEQFF; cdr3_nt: TGTGCCAGCAGCTTAACCGGGACTAGCGGCAATGAGCAGTTCTTC
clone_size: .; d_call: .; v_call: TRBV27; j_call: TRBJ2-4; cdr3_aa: CASSSRQARAKNIQYF; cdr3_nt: TGTGCCAGCAGTTCTCGACAGGCCCGAGCCAAAAACATTCAGTACTTC
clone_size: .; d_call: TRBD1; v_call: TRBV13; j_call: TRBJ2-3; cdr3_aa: CASSPRQGAKDTQYF; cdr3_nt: TGTGCCAGCAGCCCCAGACAGGGTGCAAAAGATACGCAGTATTTT
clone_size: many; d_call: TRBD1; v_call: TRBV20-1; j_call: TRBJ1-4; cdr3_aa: CSAQTGVNEKLFF; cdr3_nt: TGCAGTGCTCAGACAGGGGTTAATGAAAAACTGTTTTTT
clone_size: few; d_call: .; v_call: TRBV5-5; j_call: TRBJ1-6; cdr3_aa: CASSVGRLDYNSPLHF; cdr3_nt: TGTGCCAGCAGCGTCGGCCGACTGGACTATAATTCACCCCTCCACTTT
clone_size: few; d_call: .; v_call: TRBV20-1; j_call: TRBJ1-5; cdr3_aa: CSVAGLNQPQHF; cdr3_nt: TGCAGCGTCGCGGGGTTGAATCAGCCCCAGCATTTT
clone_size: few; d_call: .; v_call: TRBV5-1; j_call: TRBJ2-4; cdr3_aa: CASSLERHANIRYF; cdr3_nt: TGCGCCAGCAGCTTGGAGCGACACGCGAACATTCGGTACTTC
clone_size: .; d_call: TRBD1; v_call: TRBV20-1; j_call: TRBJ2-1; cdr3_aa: CSARGDRFKQFF; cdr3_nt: TGCAGTGCTAGAGGGGACAGATTTAAGCAGTTCTTC
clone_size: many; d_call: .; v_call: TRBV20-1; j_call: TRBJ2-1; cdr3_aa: CSAVLGDGLYNEQFF; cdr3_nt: TGCAGTGCTGTCTTGGGGGACGGATTATACAATGAGCAGTTCTTC
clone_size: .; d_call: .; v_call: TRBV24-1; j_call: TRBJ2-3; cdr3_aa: CATSEVRGDTQYF; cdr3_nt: TGTGCCACCAGTGAAGTGAGGGGAGATACGCAGTATTTT
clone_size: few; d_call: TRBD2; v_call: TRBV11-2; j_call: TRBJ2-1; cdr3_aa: CASSVLAGGSHLSYNEQFF; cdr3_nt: TGTGCCAGCAGCGTCTTAGCGGGAGGCTCTCATCTCTCCTACAATGAGCAGTTCTTC
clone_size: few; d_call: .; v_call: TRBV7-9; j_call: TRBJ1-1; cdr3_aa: CASSLTRSGHTEAFF; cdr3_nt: TGTGCCAGCAGCTTAACGCGGTCAGGGCACACTGAAGCTTTCTTT
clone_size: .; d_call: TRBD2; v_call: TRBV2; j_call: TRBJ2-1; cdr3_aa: CASSDGRLAGIYNEQFF; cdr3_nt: TGTGCCAGCAGTGATGGTCGACTAGCGGGAATATACAATGAGCAGTTCTTC
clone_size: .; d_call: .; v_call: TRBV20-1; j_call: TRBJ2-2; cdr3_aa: CSARGSAPNTGELFF; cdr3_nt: TGCAGTGCTAGAGGGTCAGCCCCGAACACCGGGGAGCTGTTTTTT
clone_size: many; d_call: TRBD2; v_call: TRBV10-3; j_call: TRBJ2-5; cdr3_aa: CAISVGGGQETQYF; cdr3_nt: TGTGCCATCAGTGTTGGCGGGGGGCAGGAGACCCAGTACTTC
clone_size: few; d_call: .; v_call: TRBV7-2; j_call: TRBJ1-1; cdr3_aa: CASSFKIAPGTEAFF; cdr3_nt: TGTGCCAGCAGCTTTAAGATTGCCCCGGGTACTGAAGCTTTCTTT
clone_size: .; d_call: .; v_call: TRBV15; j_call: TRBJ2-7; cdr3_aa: CATSLGGIHEQYF; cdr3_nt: TGTGCCACCAGCTTAGGGGGAATCCACGAGCAGTACTTC
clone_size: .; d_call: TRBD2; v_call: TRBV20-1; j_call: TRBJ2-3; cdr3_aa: CSATRLAGGADTQYF; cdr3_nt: TGCAGTGCTACCCGACTAGCGGGAGGGGCAGATACGCAGTATTTT
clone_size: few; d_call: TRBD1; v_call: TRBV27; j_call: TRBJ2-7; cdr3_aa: CASSFGQGAEQYF; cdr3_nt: TGTGCCAGCAGTTTCGGACAGGGCGCCGAGCAGTACTTC
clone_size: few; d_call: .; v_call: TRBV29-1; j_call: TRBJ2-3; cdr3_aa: CSVSLLGVDTQYF; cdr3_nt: TGCAGCGTCTCACTGCTGGGGGTAGATACGCAGTATTTT
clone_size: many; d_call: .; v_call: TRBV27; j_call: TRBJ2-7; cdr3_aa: CASSLSPGPYEQYF; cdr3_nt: TGTGCCAGCAGTTTATCCCCAGGTCCCTACGAGCAGTACTTC
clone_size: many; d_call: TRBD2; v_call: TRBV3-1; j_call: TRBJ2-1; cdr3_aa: CASRGLAGDWNEQFF; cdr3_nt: TGTGCCAGCAGGGGACTAGCGGGGGATTGGAATGAGCAGTTCTTC
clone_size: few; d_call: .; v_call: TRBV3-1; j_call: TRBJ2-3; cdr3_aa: CASSPQLADTQYF; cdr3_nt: TGTGCCAGCAGCCCGCAGTTGGCAGATACGCAGTATTTT